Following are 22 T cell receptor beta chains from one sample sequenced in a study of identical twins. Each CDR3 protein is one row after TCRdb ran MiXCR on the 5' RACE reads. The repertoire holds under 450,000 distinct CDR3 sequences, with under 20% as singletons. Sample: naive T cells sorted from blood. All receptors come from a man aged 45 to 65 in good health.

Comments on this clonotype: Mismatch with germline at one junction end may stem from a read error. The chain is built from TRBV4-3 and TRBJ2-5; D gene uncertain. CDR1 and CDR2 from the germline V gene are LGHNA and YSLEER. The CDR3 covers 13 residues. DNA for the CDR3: TGCGCCAGCAGCCAAGATGACCAAGAGGCCCAGTACTTC. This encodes CASSQDDQEAQYF.

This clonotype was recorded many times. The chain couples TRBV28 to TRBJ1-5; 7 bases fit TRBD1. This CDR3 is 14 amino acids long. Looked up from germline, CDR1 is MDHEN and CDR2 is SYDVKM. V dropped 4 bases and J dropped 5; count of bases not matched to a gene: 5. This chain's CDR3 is CASSSRGGYQPQHF. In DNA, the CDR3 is TGTGCCAGCAGTTCCAGAGGGGGCTATCAGCCCCAGCATTTT.

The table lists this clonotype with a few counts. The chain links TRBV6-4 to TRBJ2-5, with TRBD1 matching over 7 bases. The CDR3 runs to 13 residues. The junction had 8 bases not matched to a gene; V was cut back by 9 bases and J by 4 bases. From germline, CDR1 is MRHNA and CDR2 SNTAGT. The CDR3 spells CASPPRDRETQYF. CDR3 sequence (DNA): TGTGCCAGTCCTCCACGGGACAGAGAGACCCAGTACTTC.

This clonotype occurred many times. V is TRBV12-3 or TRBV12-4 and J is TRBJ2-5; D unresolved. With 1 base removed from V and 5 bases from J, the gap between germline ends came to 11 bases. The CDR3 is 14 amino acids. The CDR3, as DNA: TGTGCCAGCAGTTTAGGCCGTGGTGATGAGACCCAGTACTTC. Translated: CASSLGRGDETQYF.

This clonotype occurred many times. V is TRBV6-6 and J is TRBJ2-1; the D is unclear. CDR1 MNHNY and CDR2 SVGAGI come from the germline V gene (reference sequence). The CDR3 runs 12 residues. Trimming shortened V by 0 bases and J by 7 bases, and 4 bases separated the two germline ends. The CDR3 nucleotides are TGTGCCAGCAGTTACTCCGGTAATGAGCAGTTCTTC. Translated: CASSYSGNEQFF.

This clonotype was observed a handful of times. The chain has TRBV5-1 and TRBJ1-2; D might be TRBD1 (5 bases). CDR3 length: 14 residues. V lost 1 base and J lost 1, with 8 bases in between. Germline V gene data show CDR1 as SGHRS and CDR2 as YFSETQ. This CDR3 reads CASSLPQDNYGYTF. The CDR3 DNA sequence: TGCGCCAGCAGCTTGCCACAGGATAACTATGGCTACACCTTC.

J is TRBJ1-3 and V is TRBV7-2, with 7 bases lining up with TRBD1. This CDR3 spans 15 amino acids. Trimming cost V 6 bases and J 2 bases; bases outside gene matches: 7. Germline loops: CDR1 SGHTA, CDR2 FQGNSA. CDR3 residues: CASRQRQGPGNTIYF. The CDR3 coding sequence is TGTGCCAGCAGACAGAGACAGGGCCCTGGAAACACCATATATTTT.

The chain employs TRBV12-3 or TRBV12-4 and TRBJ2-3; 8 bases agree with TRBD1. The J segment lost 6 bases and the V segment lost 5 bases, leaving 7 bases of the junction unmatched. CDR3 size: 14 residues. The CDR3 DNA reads TGTGCCAGCAGTCCCCAGGGGGCGTACGATACGCAGTATTTT. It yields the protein CASSPQGAYDTQYF.

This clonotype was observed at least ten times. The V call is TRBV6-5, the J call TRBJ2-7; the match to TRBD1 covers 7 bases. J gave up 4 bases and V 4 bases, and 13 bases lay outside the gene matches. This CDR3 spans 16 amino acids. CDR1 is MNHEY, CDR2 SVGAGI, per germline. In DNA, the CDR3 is TGTGCCAGCAGTTCCCCAATCGGGACAGACGGTTACGAGCAGTACTTC. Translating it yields CASSSPIGTDGYEQYF.

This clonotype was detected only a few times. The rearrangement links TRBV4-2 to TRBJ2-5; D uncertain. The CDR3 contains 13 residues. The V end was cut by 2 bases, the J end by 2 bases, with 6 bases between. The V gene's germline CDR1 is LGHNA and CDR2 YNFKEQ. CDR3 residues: CASSQLGQETQYF. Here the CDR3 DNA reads TGTGCCAGCAGCCAACTTGGGCAAGAGACCCAGTACTTC.

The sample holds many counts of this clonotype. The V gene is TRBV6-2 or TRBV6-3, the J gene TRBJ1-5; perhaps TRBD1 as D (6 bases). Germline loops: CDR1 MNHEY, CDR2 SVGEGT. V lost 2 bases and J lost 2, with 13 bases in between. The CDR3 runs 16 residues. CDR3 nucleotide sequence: TGTGCCAGCAGTTACCCCCGGGGGCAGCGCAATCAGCCCCAGCATTTT. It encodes CASSYPRGQRNQPQHF.

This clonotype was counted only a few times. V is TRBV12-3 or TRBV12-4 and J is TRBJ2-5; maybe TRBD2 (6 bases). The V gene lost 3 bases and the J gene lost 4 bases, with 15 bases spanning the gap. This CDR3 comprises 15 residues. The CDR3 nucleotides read TGTGCCAGCAGTTTGTTCCAGGGAGGAACAGAGACCCAGTACTTC. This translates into CASSLFQGGTETQYF.

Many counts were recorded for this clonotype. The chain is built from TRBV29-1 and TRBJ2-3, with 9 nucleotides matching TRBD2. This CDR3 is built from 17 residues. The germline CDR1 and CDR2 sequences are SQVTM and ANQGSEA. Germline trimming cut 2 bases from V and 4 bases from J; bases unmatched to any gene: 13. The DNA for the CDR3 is TGCAGCGTTGAAAGTCCGGCGGGAGGGCCCTCGCCAGATACGCAGTATTTT. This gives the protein CSVESPAGGPSPDTQYF.

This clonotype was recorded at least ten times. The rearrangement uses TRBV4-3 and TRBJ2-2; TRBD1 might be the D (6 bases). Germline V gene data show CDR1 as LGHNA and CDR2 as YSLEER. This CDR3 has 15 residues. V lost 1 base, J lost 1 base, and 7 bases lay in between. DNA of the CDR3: TGCGCCAGCAGCCAAGTGACAGGGAACACCGGGGAGCTGTTTTTT. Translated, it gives CASSQVTGNTGELFF.

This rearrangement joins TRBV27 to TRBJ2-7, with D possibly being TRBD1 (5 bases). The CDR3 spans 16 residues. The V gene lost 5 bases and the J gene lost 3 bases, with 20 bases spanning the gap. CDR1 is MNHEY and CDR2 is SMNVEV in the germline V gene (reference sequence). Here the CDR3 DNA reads TGTGCCAGCAGTCAAGGAACCCCGCTCCAGGGCTACGAGCAGTACTTC. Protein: CASSQGTPLQGYEQYF.

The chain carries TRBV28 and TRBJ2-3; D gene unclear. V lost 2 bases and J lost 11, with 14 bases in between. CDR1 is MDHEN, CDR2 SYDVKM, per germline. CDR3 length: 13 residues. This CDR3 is CASSLDDPGGQYF. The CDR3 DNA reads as TGTGCCAGCAGTTTAGACGACCCCGGTGGGCAGTATTTT.

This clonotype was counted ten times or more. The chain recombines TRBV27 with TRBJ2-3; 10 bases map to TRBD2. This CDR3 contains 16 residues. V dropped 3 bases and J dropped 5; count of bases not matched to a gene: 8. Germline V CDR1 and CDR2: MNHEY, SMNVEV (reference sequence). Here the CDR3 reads CASSLLLAGAGDTQYF. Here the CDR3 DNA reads TGTGCCAGCAGTTTGCTCCTAGCGGGGGCGGGAGATACGCAGTATTTT.

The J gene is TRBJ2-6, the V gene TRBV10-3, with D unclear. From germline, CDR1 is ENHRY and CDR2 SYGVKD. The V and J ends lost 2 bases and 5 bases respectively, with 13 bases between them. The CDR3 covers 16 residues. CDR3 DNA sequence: TGTGCCATCAGTGAGAGTTCGGCCCTCAGGGCCAACGTCCTGACTTTC. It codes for CAISESSALRANVLTF.

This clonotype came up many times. In nucleotides, the CDR3 is TGCGCCAGCAGCTTGGCGACTGAAAACATTCAGTACTTC. It translates to CASSLATENIQYF. The chain has TRBV5-1 and TRBJ2-4; D uncertain. The germline CDR1 and CDR2 sequences are SGHRS and YFSETQ. The CDR3 length is 13 residues. V lost 0 bases and J 5 bases, leaving 6 bases between the germline ends.

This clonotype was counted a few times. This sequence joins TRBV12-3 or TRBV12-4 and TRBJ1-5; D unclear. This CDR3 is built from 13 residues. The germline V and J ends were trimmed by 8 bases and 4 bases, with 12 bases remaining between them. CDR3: CASATGGNQPQHF. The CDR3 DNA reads TGTGCCAGCGCCACCGGCGGGAATCAGCCCCAGCATTTT.

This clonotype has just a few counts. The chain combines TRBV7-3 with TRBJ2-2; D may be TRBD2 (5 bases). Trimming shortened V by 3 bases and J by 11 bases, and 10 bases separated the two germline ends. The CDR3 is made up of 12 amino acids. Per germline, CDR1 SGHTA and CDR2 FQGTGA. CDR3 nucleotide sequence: TGTGCCAGCAGCTTGGACTCCGTTGAGCTGTTTTTT. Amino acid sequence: CASSLDSVELFF.

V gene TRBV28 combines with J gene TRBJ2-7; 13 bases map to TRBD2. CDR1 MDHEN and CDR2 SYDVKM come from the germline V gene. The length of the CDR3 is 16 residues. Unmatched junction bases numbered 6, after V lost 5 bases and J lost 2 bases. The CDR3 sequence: CASSPRGLAGTYEQYF. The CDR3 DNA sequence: TGTGCCAGCAGTCCCCGGGGACTAGCGGGAACCTACGAGCAGTACTTC.